This T cell receptor (beta chain) was documented in a study of CD8+CD57+ T cells in acquired aplastic anemia. Profiling of TCR beta VDJ combinations and CDR3 sequences used genomic DNA as template. MiXCR, applied by TCRdb to the reads, yields one record per CDR3 protein. The data contain about 200,000 distinct CDR3 sequences, about 60% of them singletons. The CDR3 has 16 amino acids. In germline, CDR1 is SGHTA, CDR2 FQGTGA. V dropped 5 bases and J dropped 1 base, with 17 bases sitting between them. All patients picked for sequencing had shown, by flow cytometry, an expansion of CD8+CD57+ cells. The TCR was taken from a human donor with aplastic anemia. The V and J genes are TRBV7-3 and TRBJ2-5; D is possibly TRBD1 or TRBD2 (6 bases each). The sample taken for sequencing was sorted CD4+, CD8+, or CD8+CD57+ T cells (not recorded which) from PBMCs. CDR3 sequence: CASSARRGAFQETQYF. The CDR3 DNA reads as TGTGCCAGCAGCGCAAGAAGGGGGGCGTTCCAAGAGACCCAGTACTTC.